These T cell receptor beta chains were read from a single sample in a study of blood T cells in healthy people across ages. TCRdb itself ran the 5' RACE reads through MiXCR, one entry per CDR3 protein. The top ten clones hold 25% to 35% of a sample with about 830,000 distinct CDR3 sequences, approximately 67% of them seen once. Sequences were obtained from blood. The receptors come from a man aged 30-40 years in good health. CDR3s include the opening cysteine and the closing phenylalanine or tryptophan. Fields, in order: CDR3 length, V gene, D gene, J gene, clone size, CDR3 DNA, CDR3 protein. D genes are given only for firm matches. For some rows the clone size is stated as once, few or many, or as a class when expanded; others skip it.

12	TRBV11-2	NA	TRBJ2-7	NA	TGTGCCAGCAGCTTAGCCGTCCCGGAGCAGTACTTC	CASSLAVPEQYF
17	TRBV10-3	TRBD1	TRBJ1-2	few	TGTGCCATCAGTGAGGGGGACAGGCGGAGGGCTAACTATGGCTACACCTTC	CAISEGDRRRANYGYTF
14	TRBV12-3/TRBV12-4	NA	TRBJ2-3	NA	TGTGCCAGCGGACTGAGCGGACGCACAGATACGCAGTATTTT	CASGLSGRTDTQYF
12	TRBV7-9	NA	TRBJ2-7	few	TGTGCCAGCATGGGGGGACCCTACGAGCAGTACTTC	CASMGGPYEQYF
16	TRBV20-1	TRBD1	TRBJ2-4	few	TGCAGTGCTTCCCAGGGGGCGAACGTAGCCAAAAACATTCAGTACTTC	CSASQGANVAKNIQYF
14	TRBV10-3	NA	TRBJ2-3	NA	TGTGCCATCAGTGATTTGCAGGCTCAGGATACGCAGTATTTT	CAISDLQAQDTQYF
14	TRBV28	NA	TRBJ2-7	NA	TGTGCCAGCAGTTTCTTCGGACAGTCCTACGAGCAGTACTTC	CASSFFGQSYEQYF
14	TRBV5-6	TRBD1	TRBJ1-4	NA	TGTGCCAGCAGCTTCCTCCAGGGGGGCGAAAAACTGTTTTTT	CASSFLQGGEKLFF
16	TRBV6-5	NA	TRBJ2-5	NA	TGTGCCAGCAGTTTCAGTTTGGGCGACTTGCCGGAAGAGCAGTACTTC	CASSFSLGDLPEEQYF
13	TRBV10-3	TRBD1	TRBJ1-2	NA	TGTGCCATAGACAGGGGGGATAGAAATGGCTACACCTTC	CAIDRGDRNGYTF